This TCR beta chain was identified during a study of technical replicates of blood from a handful of donors. Assay used: immunoSEQ multiplex PCR; TCRdb lists only in-frame clones, some missing. The data hold around 80,000 clones, with roughly nine tenths observed a single time. From germline, CDR1 is SGHRS and CDR2 YFSETQ. The CDR3 runs to 15 residues. V trimming: 2 bases; J trimming: 2 bases; junction bases outside the gene matches: 2. The receptor was isolated from a human donor in good health. The sample was T cells isolated from PBMCs. The V gene is TRBV5-1, the J gene TRBJ2-2; 8 nucleotides line up with TRBD1. CDR3 nucleotides: TGCGCCAGCAGCTTACAGGGGGTAAACACCGGGGAGCTGTTTTTT. Translated: CASSLQGVNTGELFF.